This T cell receptor beta chain originates from a study of blood T cell repertoires in COVID-19. Turning to the study itself: COVID-19 samples from acute and convalescent phases originated in the United States, Italy and Spain. PBMCs, B-cell-depleted T cells, or T cells were the source of the cDNA or gDNA that made up the material.

Seattle enrolled patients during active infection and tracked them longitudinally. Trimming took 5 bases from V and 4 from J, leaving 15 bases between them. Germline V lookup: CDR1 SGHTA, CDR2 FQGNSA. This CDR3 is built from 15 residues. How the authors handled the data: By means of reference gene primer amplification, nucleated cell counts were estimated. Profiling relied on immunoSEQ multiplex PCR, and the TCRdb table lists in-frame clones only, not all of them. V, J and clone size reflect that table, while D and trimming were determined from the DNA. The profile shows around 260,000 clones, 80% to 85% of them singletons.

Sequencing input: peripheral blood. The receptor's source is a person aged 65 to 85 with COVID-19, enrolled during active disease. This rearrangement joins TRBV7-2 to TRBJ1-5; no clear D gene. CDR3 amino acids: CASSPVGGSNQPQHF. The CDR3 nucleotides read TGTGCCAGCAGCCCCGTGGGAGGTTCTAATCAGCCCCAGCATTTT.